Sequencing of this T cell receptor (beta chain) was carried out in a study of CD8 T cells in ankylosing spondylitis. Study-wide results and caveats: In ankylosing spondylitis blood, a motif of eight highly homologous TCR beta variants appeared characteristic. Disease-linked clones bore a CD8+ phenotype and were relatively rare in peripheral blood. Reportedly, significant enrichment of disease-linked clones occurred in matched ankylosing spondylitis synovial fluid.

TCR beta libraries were made by quantitative 5'-RACE with molecular barcodes. TCRdb redid the calling of the 5' RACE reads with MiXCR, one entry per CDR3 protein. This table has 150,000 to 200,000 distinct CDR3 sequences, around 18% appearing once. Of note for this clonotype: Its target is not known.

The CDR3 length is 12 residues. Germline-derived CDR1 and CDR2 are DFQATT and SNEGSKA (reference sequence). V lost 6 bases, J lost 5 bases, and 13 bases lay in between. The genes are TRBV20-1 and TRBJ1-1, with D hard to call. The sequenced material came from blood, either unsorted or a sorted T cell fraction (not recorded which). This clonotype was obtained from a male donor with ankylosing spondylitis or in good health (not recorded which). The CDR3 is CSALQTRTEAFF. The CDR3 DNA sequence: TGCAGTGCCCTACAGACGAGGACTGAAGCTTTCTTT.